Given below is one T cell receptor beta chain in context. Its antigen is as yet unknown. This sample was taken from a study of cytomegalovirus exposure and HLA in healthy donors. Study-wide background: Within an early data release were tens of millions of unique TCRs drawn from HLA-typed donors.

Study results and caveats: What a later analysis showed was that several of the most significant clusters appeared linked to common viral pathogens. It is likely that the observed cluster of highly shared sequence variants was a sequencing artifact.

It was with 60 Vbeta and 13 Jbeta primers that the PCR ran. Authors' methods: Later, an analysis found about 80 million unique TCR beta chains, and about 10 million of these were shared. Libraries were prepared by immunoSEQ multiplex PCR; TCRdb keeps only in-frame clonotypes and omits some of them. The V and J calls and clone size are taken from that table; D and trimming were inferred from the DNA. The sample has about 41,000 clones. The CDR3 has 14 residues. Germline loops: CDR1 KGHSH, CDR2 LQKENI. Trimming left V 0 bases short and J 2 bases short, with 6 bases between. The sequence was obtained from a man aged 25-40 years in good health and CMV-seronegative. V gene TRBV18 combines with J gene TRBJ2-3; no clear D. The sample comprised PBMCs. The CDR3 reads CASSPPEHTDTQYF. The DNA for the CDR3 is TGTGCCAGCTCACCACCGGAGCACACAGATACGCAGTATTTT.